Listed below are T cell receptor beta chains from one sample, sequenced in a study of blood T cell repertoires in COVID-19. Some clones are missing from TCRdb's copy, which holds only in-frame ones; the method was immunoSEQ multiplex PCR. The table has around 54,000 clones, around 89% seen once; the top ten hold roughly 2%. Sequencing used peripheral blood. Receptor source: a human donor in a cohort sampled during active COVID-19. CDR3s include the opening cysteine and the closing phenylalanine or tryptophan. Fields, in order: clone size, D gene, V gene, J gene, CDR3 protein, CDR3 DNA. The D gene is left open where the match is weak. Clone size appears in some rows only: once, few, many, or a class for an expanded clone.

clone size: .
D gene: TRBD1
V gene: TRBV15
J gene: TRBJ1-1
CDR3 protein: CATSGHDKPTGDTEAFF
CDR3 DNA: TGTGCCACCAGCGGACATGATAAGCCGACAGGGGACACTGAAGCTTTCTTT

clone size: few
D gene: TRBD1
V gene: TRBV2
J gene: TRBJ2-1
CDR3 protein: CASRRIRQGDLLIF
CDR3 DNA: TGTGCCAGCAGGAGAATTAGACAGGGTGATCTCCTTATCTTC

clone size: .
D gene: .
V gene: TRBV12-5
J gene: TRBJ2-2
CDR3 protein: CASGRGIGELFF
CDR3 DNA: TGTGCTAGTGGTCGGGGGATCGGGGAGCTGTTTTTT

clone size: few
D gene: .
V gene: TRBV5-6
J gene: TRBJ2-7
CDR3 protein: CASSLWRDSREQYF
CDR3 DNA: TGTGCCAGCAGCTTGTGGCGGGATTCACGAGAGCAGTACTTC

clone size: .
D gene: TRBD2
V gene: TRBV9
J gene: TRBJ2-3
CDR3 protein: CASSVVGGSTDTQYF
CDR3 DNA: TGTGCCAGCAGCGTAGTCGGGGGGAGCACAGATACGCAGTATTTT

clone size: .
D gene: .
V gene: TRBV7-2
J gene: TRBJ1-3
CDR3 protein: CASSLGPGLSSGNTIYF
CDR3 DNA: TGTGCCAGCAGCTTAGGGCCGGGATTGAGCTCTGGAAACACCATATATTTT

clone size: .
D gene: .
V gene: TRBV7-8
J gene: TRBJ1-3
CDR3 protein: CASSLGAGRSGNTIYF
CDR3 DNA: TGTGCCAGCAGCTTAGGGGCGGGGCGCTCTGGAAACACCATATATTTT

clone size: .
D gene: TRBD1
V gene: TRBV7-2
J gene: TRBJ1-1
CDR3 protein: CASSFDRGPPFEAFF
CDR3 DNA: TGTGCCAGCAGCTTCGACAGGGGCCCACCCTTTGAAGCTTTCTTT

clone size: .
D gene: .
V gene: TRBV28
J gene: TRBJ1-1
CDR3 protein: CATCRGNTEAFF
CDR3 DNA: TGTGCCACATGCAGGGGGAACACTGAAGCTTTCTTT

clone size: once
D gene: TRBD2
V gene: TRBV6-6
J gene: TRBJ2-7
CDR3 protein: CASSYPLSGGPYEQYF
CDR3 DNA: TGTGCCAGCAGTTACCCTCTGAGCGGGGGGCCCTACGAGCAGTACTTC

clone size: .
D gene: .
V gene: TRBV20-1
J gene: TRBJ1-5
CDR3 protein: CSASPPLRGGPNQPQHF
CDR3 DNA: TGCAGTGCTAGTCCCCCGTTAAGGGGGGGGCCCAATCAGCCCCAGCATTTT

clone size: once
D gene: .
V gene: TRBV6-5
J gene: TRBJ1-6
CDR3 protein: CASIPGAGNSPLHF
CDR3 DNA: TGTGCCAGCATCCCCGGCGCAGGCAATTCACCCCTCCACTTT

clone size: .
D gene: .
V gene: TRBV19
J gene: TRBJ1-6
CDR3 protein: CASRLTPGSPLHF
CDR3 DNA: TGTGCCAGTAGATTAACGCCCGGGTCACCCCTCCACTTT

clone size: .
D gene: TRBD1
V gene: TRBV9
J gene: TRBJ2-2
CDR3 protein: CASTATGESGTGELFF
CDR3 DNA: TGTGCCAGCACCGCAACAGGGGAGAGTGGCACCGGGGAGCTGTTTTTT

clone size: .
D gene: .
V gene: TRBV4-2
J gene: TRBJ1-1
CDR3 protein: CASSQVTQGWGRDTEAFF
CDR3 DNA: TGTGCCAGCAGCCAAGTAACTCAGGGTTGGGGTAGAGACACTGAAGCTTTCTTT

clone size: .
D gene: TRBD1
V gene: TRBV9
J gene: TRBJ1-6
CDR3 protein: CARPYRTGRESSPLHF
CDR3 DNA: TGTGCCAGACCCTACCGGACAGGGAGAGAATCTTCACCCCTCCACTTT

clone size: .
D gene: .
V gene: TRBV29-1
J gene: TRBJ2-3
CDR3 protein: CSAMADPQYF
CDR3 DNA: TGCAGCGCTATGGCAGATCCCCAGTATTTT

clone size: .
D gene: TRBD2
V gene: TRBV3-1/TRBV3-2
J gene: TRBJ2-1
CDR3 protein: CAVAGGTYNEQFF
CDR3 DNA: TGTGCCGTAGCGGGAGGGACCTACAATGAGCAGTTCTTC

clone size: .
D gene: TRBD2
V gene: TRBV7-6
J gene: TRBJ2-1
CDR3 protein: CASSFLWTSGVNEQFF
CDR3 DNA: TGTGCCAGCAGCTTCCTCTGGACTAGCGGAGTCAATGAGCAGTTCTTC

clone size: .
D gene: .
V gene: TRBV7-2
J gene: TRBJ1-3
CDR3 protein: CASSLVGGPGNTIYF
CDR3 DNA: TGTGCCAGCAGCTTAGTGGGAGGGCCTGGAAACACCATATATTTT

clone size: .
D gene: TRBD1
V gene: TRBV19
J gene: TRBJ1-4
CDR3 protein: CASSQTGTENEKLFF
CDR3 DNA: TGTGCCAGTAGTCAGACCGGGACAGAGAATGAAAAACTGTTTTTT

clone size: once
D gene: .
V gene: TRBV6-5
J gene: TRBJ1-1
CDR3 protein: CASSYSINRANTEAFF
CDR3 DNA: TGTGCCAGCAGTTACTCCATAAACAGGGCCAACACTGAAGCTTTCTTT

clone size: .
D gene: .
V gene: TRBV5-1
J gene: TRBJ1-1
CDR3 protein: CASSLDPDWNTEAFF
CDR3 DNA: TGCGCCAGCAGCTTGGACCCAGATTGGAACACTGAAGCTTTCTTT

clone size: .
D gene: .
V gene: TRBV5-1
J gene: TRBJ2-7
CDR3 protein: CASSLALTPSSYEQYF
CDR3 DNA: TGCGCCAGCAGCTTGGCCTTGACTCCTAGCTCCTACGAGCAGTACTTC

clone size: .
D gene: TRBD1
V gene: TRBV7-3
J gene: TRBJ1-2
CDR3 protein: CASSSSGTDYGYTF
CDR3 DNA: TGTGCCAGCAGCTCCTCCGGGACAGACTATGGCTACACCTTC

clone size: .
D gene: .
V gene: TRBV2
J gene: TRBJ2-7
CDR3 protein: CASSESLIGSGEQYF
CDR3 DNA: TGTGCCAGCAGTGAATCCCTAATAGGTAGCGGCGAGCAGTACTTC